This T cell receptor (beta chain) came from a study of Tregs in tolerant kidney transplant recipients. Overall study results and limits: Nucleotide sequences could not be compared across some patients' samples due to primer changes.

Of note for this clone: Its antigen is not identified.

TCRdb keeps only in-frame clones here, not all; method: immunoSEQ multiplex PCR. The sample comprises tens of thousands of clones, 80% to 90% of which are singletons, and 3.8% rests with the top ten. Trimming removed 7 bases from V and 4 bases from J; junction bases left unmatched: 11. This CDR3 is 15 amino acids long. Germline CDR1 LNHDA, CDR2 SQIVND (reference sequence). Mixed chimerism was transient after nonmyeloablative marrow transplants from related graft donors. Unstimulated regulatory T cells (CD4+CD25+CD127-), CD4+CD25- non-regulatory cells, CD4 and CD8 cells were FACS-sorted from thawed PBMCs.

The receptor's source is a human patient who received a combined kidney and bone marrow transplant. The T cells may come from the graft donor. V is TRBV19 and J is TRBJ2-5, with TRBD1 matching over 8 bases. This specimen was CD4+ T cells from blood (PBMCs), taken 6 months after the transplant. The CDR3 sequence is CASKTGRGLVETQYF. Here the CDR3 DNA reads TGTGCCAGTAAAACCGGCAGGGGGCTGGTAGAGACCCAGTACTTC.